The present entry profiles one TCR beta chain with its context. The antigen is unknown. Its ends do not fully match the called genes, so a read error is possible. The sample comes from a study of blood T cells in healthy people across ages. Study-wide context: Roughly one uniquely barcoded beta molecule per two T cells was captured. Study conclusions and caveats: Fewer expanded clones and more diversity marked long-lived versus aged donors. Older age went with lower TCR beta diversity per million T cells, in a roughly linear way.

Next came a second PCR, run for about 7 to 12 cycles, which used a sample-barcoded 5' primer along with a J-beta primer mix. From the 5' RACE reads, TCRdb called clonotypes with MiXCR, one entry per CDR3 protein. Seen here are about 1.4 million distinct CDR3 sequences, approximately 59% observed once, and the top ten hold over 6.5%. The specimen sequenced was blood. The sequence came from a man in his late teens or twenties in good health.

The CDR3 reads CSSERHTEAFF. The CDR3 DNA is TGTTCCAGCGAGCGTCACACTGAAGCTTTCTTT. V gene TRBV6-1 combines with J gene TRBJ1-1; the D is unclear. The CDR3 contains 11 residues. Per germline, CDR1 MNHNS and CDR2 SASEGT.